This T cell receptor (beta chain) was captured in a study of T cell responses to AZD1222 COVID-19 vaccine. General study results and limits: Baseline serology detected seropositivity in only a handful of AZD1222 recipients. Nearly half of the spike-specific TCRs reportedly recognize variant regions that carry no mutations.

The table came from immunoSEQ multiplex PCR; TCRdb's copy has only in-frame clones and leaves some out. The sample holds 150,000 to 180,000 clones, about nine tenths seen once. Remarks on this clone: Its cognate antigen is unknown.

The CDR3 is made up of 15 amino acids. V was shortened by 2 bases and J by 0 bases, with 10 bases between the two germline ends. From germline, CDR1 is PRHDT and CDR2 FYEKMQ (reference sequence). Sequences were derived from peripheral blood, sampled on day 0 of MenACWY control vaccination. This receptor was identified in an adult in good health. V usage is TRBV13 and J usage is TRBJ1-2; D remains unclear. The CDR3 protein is CASSLRSRPNYGYTF. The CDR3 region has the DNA TGTGCCAGCAGCTTAAGGAGTCGGCCTAACTATGGCTACACCTTC.